These T cell receptor beta chains were read from a single sample in a study of cytomegalovirus exposure and HLA in healthy donors. Some clones are missing from TCRdb's copy, which holds only in-frame ones; the method was immunoSEQ multiplex PCR. The sample includes around 100,000 clones, about 77% of them seen just once. Sequences were obtained from PBMCs. These receptors came from a woman aged 18-35 years in good health and CMV-seropositive. Each CDR3 is given with its conserved first and last residue. Each record gives: J gene, V gene, D gene, clone size, CDR3 DNA, CDR3 protein. D genes are given only for firm matches. Expanded clones get a size class; other rows say once, few or many, or leave the size out.

j_gene: TRBJ1-5; v_gene: TRBV18; d_gene: .; abundance: once; CDR3nt: TGTGCCAGCTCACTCGACAGAGATCAGCCCCAGCATTTT; CDR3aa: CASSLDRDQPQHF
j_gene: TRBJ1-2; v_gene: TRBV10-3; d_gene: .; abundance: .; CDR3nt: TGTGCCATCATGGGAGGAAACTATGGCTACACCTTC; CDR3aa: CAIMGGNYGYTF
j_gene: TRBJ1-6; v_gene: TRBV5-1; d_gene: TRBD1; abundance: once; CDR3nt: TGCGCCAGCAGCCCGGGACAGGGCGCCGGTTCACCCCTCCACTTT; CDR3aa: CASSPGQGAGSPLHF
j_gene: TRBJ1-5; v_gene: TRBV5-6; d_gene: .; abundance: .; CDR3nt: TGTGCCAGCAGCTCCCAAAATCAGCCCCAGCATTTT; CDR3aa: CASSSQNQPQHF
j_gene: TRBJ1-4; v_gene: TRBV21-1; d_gene: .; abundance: .; CDR3nt: TGTGCCAGCAGCAAAGCGAGGACAGCAACTAATGAAAAACTGTTTTTT; CDR3aa: CASSKARTATNEKLFF
j_gene: TRBJ2-7; v_gene: TRBV19; d_gene: TRBD2; abundance: once; CDR3nt: TGTGCCAGTAGTATTCTTTCGGCAGGCGGGAGCTACGAGCAGTACTTC; CDR3aa: CASSILSAGGSYEQYF
j_gene: TRBJ2-7; v_gene: TRBV7-9; d_gene: TRBD1; abundance: .; CDR3nt: TGTGCCAGCAGCTTAGCCGGACAGGGGTCGATGGTTCGCTACGAGCAGTACTTC; CDR3aa: CASSLAGQGSMVRYEQYF
j_gene: TRBJ1-1; v_gene: TRBV2; d_gene: TRBD1; abundance: .; CDR3nt: TGTGCCACCTCCCTAAGGACAGGGGACACTGAAGCTTTCTTT; CDR3aa: CATSLRTGDTEAFF
j_gene: TRBJ1-2; v_gene: TRBV7-9; d_gene: .; abundance: .; CDR3nt: TGTGCCAGCAGCTCGACAGGCAACTATGGCTACACCTTC; CDR3aa: CASSSTGNYGYTF
j_gene: TRBJ2-4; v_gene: TRBV10-3; d_gene: .; abundance: .; CDR3nt: TGTGCCATCAGGGACGGGGGTTCGTCCAAAAACATTCAGTACTTC; CDR3aa: CAIRDGGSSKNIQYF
j_gene: TRBJ2-5; v_gene: TRBV4-2; d_gene: TRBD2; abundance: once; CDR3nt: TGTGCCAGCAGCGGAAGGACGGGGGGGCCGGGACAAGAGACCCAGTACTTC; CDR3aa: CASSGRTGGPGQETQYF
j_gene: TRBJ2-7; v_gene: TRBV6-6; d_gene: .; abundance: .; CDR3nt: TGTGCCAGCAGTTACAGATTCCCAACTGGCTACGAGCAGTACTTC; CDR3aa: CASSYRFPTGYEQYF
j_gene: TRBJ2-3; v_gene: TRBV25-1; d_gene: .; abundance: .; CDR3nt: TGTGCCAGCAGTCGGACAGAGTCCCCAGATACGCAGTATTTT; CDR3aa: CASSRTESPDTQYF
j_gene: TRBJ1-1; v_gene: TRBV5-1; d_gene: .; abundance: once; CDR3nt: TGCGCCAGCAGCTTGTCACAGAGGAACACTGAAGCTTTCTTT; CDR3aa: CASSLSQRNTEAFF
j_gene: TRBJ1-5; v_gene: TRBV10-2; d_gene: .; abundance: .; CDR3nt: TGCGCCAGCAGCCAAAATAGGAGAGACGACCTGAGCAATCAGCCCCAGCATTTT; CDR3aa: CASSQNRRDDLSNQPQHF
j_gene: TRBJ2-6; v_gene: TRBV11-2; d_gene: .; abundance: .; CDR3nt: TGTGCCAGCAGCTCCCTTACTGGGGCCAACGTCCTGACTTTC; CDR3aa: CASSSLTGANVLTF
j_gene: TRBJ2-1; v_gene: TRBV10-3; d_gene: TRBD2; abundance: .; CDR3nt: TGTGCCATCAGTGAGACGTTCGGGGGACTAGGCTCCCAGGATGAGCAGTTCTTC; CDR3aa: CAISETFGGLGSQDEQFF
j_gene: TRBJ1-5; v_gene: TRBV23-1; d_gene: .; abundance: .; CDR3nt: TGCGCCAGCAGTCATGCCCCGACAGGACCTAATCAGCCCCAGCATTTT; CDR3aa: CASSHAPTGPNQPQHF
j_gene: TRBJ1-1; v_gene: TRBV15; d_gene: .; abundance: .; CDR3nt: TGTGCCACCAGCAGAGAGGGTATGAGGTCCTGTGAAGCTTTCTTT; CDR3aa: CATSREGMRSCEAFF
j_gene: TRBJ2-3; v_gene: TRBV27; d_gene: TRBD2; abundance: .; CDR3nt: TGTGCCAGCAGTGCATTGGCGGGAGCCCCCCCAGATACGCAGTATTTT; CDR3aa: CASSALAGAPPDTQYF
j_gene: TRBJ2-7; v_gene: TRBV14; d_gene: .; abundance: once; CDR3nt: TGTGCCAGCAGCCAAGATCAGGCAGGGTGGGCCTACGAGCAGTACTTC; CDR3aa: CASSQDQAGWAYEQYF
j_gene: TRBJ1-1; v_gene: TRBV6-8; d_gene: .; abundance: .; CDR3nt: TGTGCCAGCAGATACCTGATTGTGGGCAGGGACACTGAAGCTTTCTTT; CDR3aa: CASRYLIVGRDTEAFF
j_gene: TRBJ2-1; v_gene: TRBV27; d_gene: TRBD2; abundance: .; CDR3nt: TGTGCCAGCAGTTCCGGGACTAGCGGGACACATGAGCAGCTCTTC; CDR3aa: CASSSGTSGTHEQLF
j_gene: TRBJ1-1; v_gene: TRBV6-6; d_gene: .; abundance: .; CDR3nt: TGTGCCAGCAGTTACTCCCAGAACACTGAAGCTTTCTTT; CDR3aa: CASSYSQNTEAFF
j_gene: TRBJ1-1; v_gene: TRBV7-9; d_gene: TRBD1; abundance: once; CDR3nt: TGTGCCAGCAGCGGGGGACAGGGGGTTTTGGTGAACACTGAAGCTTTCTTT; CDR3aa: CASSGGQGVLVNTEAFF
j_gene: TRBJ2-1; v_gene: TRBV13; d_gene: .; abundance: .; CDR3nt: TGTGCCAGCAGCTTAGGCGGAGATTACAATGAGCAGTTCTTC; CDR3aa: CASSLGGDYNEQFF